What follows are 22 T cell receptor beta chains derived from one specimen sequenced in a study of blood T cell repertoires in COVID-19. Some clones are missing from TCRdb's copy, which holds only in-frame ones; the method was immunoSEQ multiplex PCR. The table records more than 85,000 clones, 85% of them present only once. Sequencing was carried out using peripheral blood. These receptors all stem from a man aged 50 or older with acute or convalescent COVID-19.

CDR3 loop: CASSLGSLAGGPVQFF. Here the CDR3 DNA reads TGTGCCAGCAGCTTAGGTTCACTAGCGGGAGGGCCGGTGCAGTTCTTC. The rearrangement joins TRBV7-6 to TRBJ2-1; 13 bases fit TRBD2. The V gene's germline CDR1 is SGHVS and CDR2 FNYEAQ. This CDR3 has 16 residues. J gave up 12 bases and V 1 base, and 9 bases lay outside the gene matches.

The V gene is TRBV11-2, the J gene TRBJ1-1; 7 bases are a match to TRBD1. With V trimmed by 3 bases and J by 4 bases, 11 bases remained unmatched. The length of the CDR3 is 16 residues. Germline CDR1 is SGHAT and CDR2 is FQNNGV. The CDR3 DNA reads TGTGCCAGCAGCTTCGACCCGACAGGGATTGCCACTGAAGCTTTCTTT. Amino acid sequence: CASSFDPTGIATEAFF. The entire variable domain, with the rest obtained from reference TRBV11-2 and TRBJ1-1, is as follows: EAGVAQSPRYKIIEKRQSVAFWCNPISGHATLYWYQQILGQGPKLLIQFQNNGVVDDSQLPKDRFSAERLKGVDSTLKIQPAKLEDSAVYLCASSFDPTGIATEAFFGQGTRLTVV.

The chain links TRBV5-5 to TRBJ1-5; 9 bases line up with TRBD1. This CDR3 is 13 amino acids long. J was trimmed by 7 bases and V by 3 bases; bases with no gene match: 2. Germline CDR1 is SGHKS and CDR2 is YYEKEE (reference sequence). The CDR3 DNA follows: TGTGCCAGCAGCTGGACAGGGGACCAGCCCCAGCATTTT. This encodes CASSWTGDQPQHF.

The rearrangement uses TRBV2 and TRBJ1-1; the D gene is possibly TRBD1 (5 bases). The length of the CDR3 is 14 residues. In germline, CDR1 is SNHLY, CDR2 FYNNEI. V was clipped by 6 bases and J by 1 base, with 12 bases between them. The CDR3, as DNA: TGTGCCAGCAGGGGGCGGGGGAGGAACACTGAAGCTTTCTTT. It codes for CASRGRGRNTEAFF. The full variable domain, with the rest looked up from reference TRBV2 and TRBJ1-1, is EPEVTQTPSHQVTQMGQEVILRCVPISNHLYFYWYRQILGQKVEFLVSFYNNEISEKSEIFDDQFSVERPDGSNFTLKIRSTKLEDSAMYFCASRGRGRNTEAFFGQGTRLTVV.

Regarding this clone: Sequence at one end of the junction differs from germline and may be a read error. The chain joins TRBV19 to TRBJ1-3, with TRBD1 as a possible D gene (5 bases). The CDR3 totals 15 residues. Germline-derived CDR1 and CDR2 are LNHDA and SQIVND (reference sequence). The CDR3 nucleotides are TGTGCCAGTAGTATAGGCGGGGGGAACGAGGGGTCCCGGCATTTT. This codes for CASSIGGGNEGSRHF.

The V and J genes are TRBV30 and TRBJ2-7; 8 bases align to TRBD2. The CDR3 covers 13 residues. The J segment lost 2 bases and the V segment lost 6 bases, leaving 6 bases of the junction unmatched. Germline V lookup: CDR1 GTSNPN, CDR2 SVGIG (reference sequence). The CDR3: CACGRGGPYEQYF. CDR3 DNA: TGTGCCTGCGGGAGGGGAGGGCCCTACGAGCAGTACTTC. The variable domain in full, with the rest retrieved from reference TRBV30 and TRBJ2-7, is SQTIHQWPATLVQPVGSPLSLECTVEGTSNPNLYWYRQAAGRGLQLLFYSVGIGQISSEVPQNLSASRPQDRQFILSSKKLLLSDSGFYLCACGRGGPYEQYFGPGTRLTVT.

The gene calls are TRBV6-2 or TRBV6-3 and TRBJ2-7; 8 bases are shared with TRBD1. The CDR3 runs 15 residues. V lost 2 bases and J lost 4; bases outside the gene matches: 7. Per the germline V gene, CDR1 is MNHEY and CDR2 is SVGEGT. In nucleotides, the CDR3 is TGTGCCAGCAGTTACGCGACAGGGGACCTGTACGAGCAGTACTTC. This translates into CASSYATGDLYEQYF.

This rearrangement joins TRBV4-1 to TRBJ2-7; maybe TRBD1 (5 bases). Germline-derived CDR1 and CDR2 are MGHRA and YSYEKL. V shed 1 base and J shed 2 bases, with 9 bases lying between them. The CDR3 extends over 14 amino acids. The CDR3 protein is CASSQAEQAYEQYF. CDR3 bases: TGCGCCAGCAGCCAAGCGGAACAGGCCTACGAGCAGTACTTC.

This sequence joins TRBV10-3 and TRBJ2-2, with D possibly TRBD1 on 6 matching bases. Trimming removed 4 bases from V and 0 bases from J, with 9 bases in between. There are 15 residues in the CDR3. The germline V gene encodes CDR1 ENHRY and CDR2 SYGVKD. DNA of the CDR3: TGTGCCATCAGTGGGGGGACAACGAACACCGGGGAGCTGTTTTTT. Translation gives CAISGGTTNTGELFF.

The chain employs TRBV19 and TRBJ2-7; possibly TRBD2 for D (6 bases). V lost 0 bases and J lost 2, with 14 bases in between. Germline V CDR1 and CDR2: LNHDA, SQIVND (reference sequence). There are 16 residues in the CDR3. The CDR3 nucleotides are TGTGCCAGTAGTATAGATAGAAGGAGGGATCCCTACGAGCAGTACTTC. Translation: CASSIDRRRDPYEQYF.

The rearrangement links TRBV24-1 to TRBJ2-1, with TRBD2 identical over 8 bases. The V and J ends lost 3 bases and 8 bases, in that order; junction bases with no gene match: 8. Germline values: CDR1 KGHDR, CDR2 SFDVKD. CDR3 length equals 15 residues. The CDR3 loop reads CATSDRRGGTDEQFF. In DNA, the CDR3 is TGTGCCACCAGTGATAGGCGCGGGGGGACCGATGAGCAGTTCTTC.

The chain recombines TRBV27 with TRBJ2-6; no reliable D call. This CDR3 spans 15 amino acids. Germline CDR1 MNHEY, CDR2 SMNVEV (reference sequence). The V gene lost 6 bases and the J gene lost 4 bases, with 13 bases spanning the gap. CDR3 region: CASSRKLTGANVLTF. Here the CDR3 DNA reads TGTGCCAGCAGCCGAAAACTAACCGGGGCCAACGTCCTGACTTTC.

The chain links TRBV20-1 to TRBJ2-7, with 8 bases matching TRBD1. Losses at the gene ends were 5 bases for V and 6 bases for J; bases not matched to a gene: 3. Germline V gene data show CDR1 as DFQATT and CDR2 as SNEGSKA (reference sequence). This CDR3 has 11 residues. For the CDR3, the DNA is TGCAGTGCTGGACAGGGTACCGAGCAGTACTTC. Protein product: CSAGQGTEQYF.

The rearrangement uses TRBV2 and TRBJ1-1, with a tentative D call TRBD1 (6 bases). Deletions cut 6 bases from V and 1 base from J, with 9 bases between. The CDR3 covers 13 residues. Looked up from germline, CDR1 is SNHLY and CDR2 is FYNNEI. The CDR3 region has the DNA TGTGCCAGCAGCGTACAGGGGAACACTGAAGCTTTCTTT. Protein sequence: CASSVQGNTEAFF.

This sequence joins TRBV7-2 and TRBJ2-7, with no clear D. Germline assignment: CDR1 SGHTA and CDR2 FQGNSA. The length of the CDR3 is 13 residues. V lost 1 base to trimming and J lost 10 bases, with 14 bases between them. The CDR3 DNA reads as TGTGCCAGCAGCTTAGAAGGTGCCAGGCTTCAGTACTTC. Amino acid sequence: CASSLEGARLQYF.

This clone was seen more than once but under ten times. The chain uses TRBV4-2 and TRBJ2-7, with a possible D match to TRBD2 (6 bases). The CDR3 runs 16 residues. CDR1 is LGHNA and CDR2 is YNFKEQ in the germline V gene. Trimming cost V 0 bases and J 0 bases, with 12 bases left between them. The CDR3 reads CASSQDPAGFSYEQYF. The CDR3 DNA follows: TGTGCCAGCAGCCAAGATCCAGCGGGCTTCTCCTACGAGCAGTACTTC.

V gene TRBV11-2 combines with J gene TRBJ2-2; 10 bases map to TRBD2. With 5 bases clipped from V and 3 bases from J, the junction kept 15 bases outside the gene matches. Germline assignment: CDR1 SGHAT and CDR2 FQNNGV. The CDR3 is made up of 19 amino acids. The CDR3 region has the DNA TGTGCCAGCAGCCCCCGTATGGTCAGCGGGAGGGTGGACACCGGGGAGCTGTTTTTT. It codes for CASSPRMVSGRVDTGELFF.

The chain uses TRBV18 and TRBJ1-4; TRBD1 matches 8 bases. This CDR3 contains 16 residues. Germline V gene lookup returns CDR1 KGHSH and CDR2 LQKENI. The V and J ends lost 3 bases and 2 bases, in that order; junction bases with no gene match: 5. DNA of the CDR3: TGTGCCAGCTCACCGAAACGGGACAGGACTAATGAAAAACTGTTTTTT. This translates into CASSPKRDRTNEKLFF. The full variable domain, in which reference TRBV18 and TRBJ1-4 provide the parts outside the CDR3, is NAGVMQNPRHLVRRRGQEARLRCSPMKGHSHVYWYRQLPEEGLKFMVYLQKENIIDESGMPKERFSAEFPKEGPSILRIQQVVRGDSAAYFCASSPKRDRTNEKLFFGSGTQLSVL.

This sequence joins TRBV10-1 and TRBJ2-3; D ambiguous. The CDR3 totals 14 residues. Trimming pared 4 bases from V and 4 bases from J, leaving 12 bases between. CDR1 WNHNN and CDR2 SYGVQD come from the germline V gene (reference sequence). CDR3 loop: CASSARMGPDTQYF. CDR3 nucleotides: TGCGCCAGCAGTGCGCGGATGGGTCCAGATACGCAGTATTTT.

V is TRBV6-6 and J is TRBJ1-1; 9 nucleotides line up with TRBD1. From germline, CDR1 is MNHNY and CDR2 SVGAGI (reference sequence). CDR3 length: 16 residues. With V trimmed by 2 bases and J by 4 bases, 8 bases remained unmatched. The CDR3 DNA is TGTGCCAGCAGTTACGGCGAGGGGACAGGGCGCACTGAAGCTTTCTTT. Protein: CASSYGEGTGRTEAFF.

Concerning this clone: A read error may produce the germline difference seen at one junction end. CDR3 DNA sequence: TGTGCCAGTACCCCGGGACAGTCCTCTGGAAACACCACATATTTT. This encodes CASTPGQSSGNTTYF. The chain has TRBV28 and TRBJ1-3, with TRBD1 matching 7 bases. CDR3 length equals 15 residues. Germline V lookup: CDR1 MDHEN, CDR2 SYDVKM.

This clone was seen just once. The chain combines TRBV14 with TRBJ2-5; D might be TRBD2 (6 bases). Germline V gene sequence: CDR1 SGHDN, CDR2 FVKESK. The CDR3 covers 16 residues. The ends were cut back, 2 bases at V and 4 bases at J, with 17 bases in the middle. Written as DNA, the CDR3 is TGTGCCAGCAGCCAATTCTCCCCGGGAGAAGGAGAGACCCAGTACTTC. Its translation: CASSQFSPGEGETQYF.